The rows below give T cell receptor beta chains drawn from one sample of a study of response to subunit inactivated influenza vaccine. TCRdb redid the calling of the RT-PCR reads with MiXCR, one entry per CDR3 protein. The table lists 450,000 to 700,000 distinct CDR3 sequences, about 15% of them singletons. Sequencing was performed on PBMCs from blood, taken 11 to 12 days after vaccination. These receptors came from a man aged 45-65 years who received an inactivated influenza vaccine. The CDR3 runs from the conserved cysteine through the conserved F or W. The D gene is left open where the match is weak.

V gene,D gene,J gene,CDR3 protein
TRBV6-1,TRBD1,TRBJ1-3,CASRGTVSSGNTIYF
TRBV4-3,NA,TRBJ2-2,CASSQDRQSRGAGELFF
TRBV11-2,NA,TRBJ2-4,CASSLDRKRASVRNIQYF
TRBV2,TRBD1,TRBJ1-5,CASRERTGGNQPQHF
TRBV3-1,NA,TRBJ1-4,CASSPNVGKLFF
TRBV12-3/TRBV12-4,TRBD1,TRBJ2-5,CASSPGQGAETQYF
TRBV6-1,NA,TRBJ2-3,CASSPGGPLPQYF
TRBV4-3,TRBD1,TRBJ1-3,CASSQGTGGRNTIYF
TRBV27,NA,TRBJ2-7,CASSLSEGHKQYF
TRBV5-1,NA,TRBJ2-7,CASSLEGKRDEQYF